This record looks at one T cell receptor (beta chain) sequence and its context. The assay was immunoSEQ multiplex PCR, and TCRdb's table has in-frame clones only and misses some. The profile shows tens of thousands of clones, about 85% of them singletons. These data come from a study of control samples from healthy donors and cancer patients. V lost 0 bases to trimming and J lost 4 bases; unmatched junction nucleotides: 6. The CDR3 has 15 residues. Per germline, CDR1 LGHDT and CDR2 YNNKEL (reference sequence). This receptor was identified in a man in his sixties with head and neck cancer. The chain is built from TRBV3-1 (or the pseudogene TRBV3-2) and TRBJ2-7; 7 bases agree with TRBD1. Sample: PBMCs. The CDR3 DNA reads TGTGCCAGCAGCCAAGATAGGCCAGGGGGTTACGAGCAGTACTTC. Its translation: CASSQDRPGGYEQYF.